This T cell receptor beta chain was sequenced in a study of shared clonotypes between healthy human individuals. Only in-frame clones appear in the TCRdb table, and some are missing; sequencing was by immunoSEQ multiplex PCR. In the table there are about 2,500,000 clones, roughly 92% of which are singletons. From germline, CDR1 is SGDLS and CDR2 YYNGEE. J lost 2 bases, V lost 3 bases, and 10 bases had no gene match. The CDR3 extends over 16 amino acids. This clone came up once. The sequence was obtained from a man aged 18 to 35 in good health. The specimen sequenced was naive CD4+ T cells sorted from blood. Subset: CD45RA+ positively selected. V and J are TRBV9 and TRBJ2-5; 7 bases match TRBD2. For the CDR3, the DNA is TGTGCCAGCAGCGCCTCCAGCGGGGAGCGACAAGAGACCCAGTACTTC. As protein: CASSASSGERQETQYF.